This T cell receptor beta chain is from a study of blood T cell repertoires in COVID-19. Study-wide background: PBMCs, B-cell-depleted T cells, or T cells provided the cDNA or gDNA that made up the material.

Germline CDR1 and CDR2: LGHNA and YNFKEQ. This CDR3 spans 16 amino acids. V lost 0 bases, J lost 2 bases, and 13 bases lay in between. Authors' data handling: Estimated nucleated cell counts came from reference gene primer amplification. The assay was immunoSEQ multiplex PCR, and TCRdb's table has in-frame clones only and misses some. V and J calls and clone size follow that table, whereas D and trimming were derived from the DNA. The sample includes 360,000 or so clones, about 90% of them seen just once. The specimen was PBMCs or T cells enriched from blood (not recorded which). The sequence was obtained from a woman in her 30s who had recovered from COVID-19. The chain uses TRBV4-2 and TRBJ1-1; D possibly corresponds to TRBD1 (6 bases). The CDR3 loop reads CASSQDRGIGNTEAFF. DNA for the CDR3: TGTGCCAGCAGCCAAGACAGGGGAATAGGAAACACTGAAGCTTTCTTT.